This T cell receptor beta chain was found in a study of CD8 T cells in ankylosing spondylitis. This clonotype was detected ten times or more. Antigen unknown. Quantitative 5'-RACE with molecular barcodes generated TCR beta libraries. TCRdb recomputed calls from the 5' RACE reads with MiXCR, one row per CDR3 protein. The repertoire includes about 220,000 distinct CDR3 sequences, roughly 6.6% of them detected once, and around 14% sits in the top ten. Whole-study results and caveats: A motif of 8 or 9 highly homologous TCR beta variants was seen as apparently characteristic of ankylosing spondylitis blood. Clones linked to disease were reported to show significant enrichment in matched ankylosing spondylitis synovial fluid. Reactive arthritis synovial fluid and blood were previously reported to contain some motif variants.

The V gene lost 7 bases and the J gene lost 4 bases, with 16 bases spanning the gap. The CDR3 runs 14 residues. Sequencing was carried out using blood, either unsorted or a sorted T cell fraction (not recorded which). This sequence originates from a male donor with ankylosing spondylitis. The rearrangement links TRBV12-3 or TRBV12-4 to TRBJ1-1; D remains ambiguous. The DNA for the CDR3 is TGTGCCAGCACCTCAAAGGTGGAGATCACTGAAGCTTTCTTT. Translation: CASTSKVEITEAFF.